The present entry profiles one T cell receptor beta chain with its context. This clone was observed a handful of times. It has no known antigen specificity. Base qualities are missing; no much larger clone stands one base away. This sample was taken from a study of OX40 agonist ivuxolimab in advanced cancers. A note on the overall study: Ivuxolimab, which targeted the costimulatory receptor OX40 (CD134), was an agonistic, fully human IgG2 monoclonal antibody. Intravenous ivuxolimab was administered to patients every 2 weeks at six dose levels: 0.01, 0.1, 0.3, 1.5, 3 and 10 mg/kg. Of the roughly 51 patients in dose escalation, some 19 had hepatocellular carcinoma, some 15 had melanoma, 9 had renal cell carcinoma and 9 had head and neck cancer. The dose-escalation cohort was approximately 83% male with a mean age of about 65 years, ranging from roughly 20 to 80. Patients were allowed to have had prior anti-PD-1, anti-PD-L1 or anti-CTLA-4 therapy, and approximately 43% of the dose-escalation patients had previously received checkpoint inhibitors. Partial responses were achieved by three dose-escalation patients, of whom one had hepatocellular carcinoma and two had cutaneous melanoma. The purpose of peripheral TCRbeta sequencing was to test whether ivuxolimab changed TCR sequence diversity and led to clonal T-cell expansion. The paper describes the monotherapy dose-escalation part (N ≈ 52 patients) of the phase I trial of ivuxolimab. Study-wide conclusions, independent of this receptor: In partial responders in the 0.1-3.0 mg/kg groups, normalized peripheral clonal expansion was found to be among the lowest, especially among CD8+ T cells. On average, CD8+ T cells showed more expanded clones than CD4+ T cells after ivuxolimab. At doses from 0.1 to 3.0 mg/kg, clonal expansion was seen in both CD4+ and CD8+ blood T cells between baseline and week 6. The antigen specificity of the clonally expanded peripheral T cells was not determined. Low levels of normalized T-cell clonal expansion were also seen in some patients who did not respond.

To sequence the TCRbeta CDR3 region, genomic DNA was isolated from the sorted cells. TCRbeta CDR3 regions were sequenced using the immunoSEQ Assay. TCRdb holds this immuneACCESS table with in-frame rearrangements only. Some clones are missing; in checked studies, unresolved V genes explain under half, and the rest has no known cause. In all, the sample holds under 100,000 clones, and 92% of those were seen once. Approximately 0.5% of the sample is held by the ten biggest clonotypes. The junction shows trimming of 1 base on V and 12 bases on J, plus 18 bases between the germline ends. Reading the germline V gene gives CDR1 SGHVS and CDR2 FQNEAQ. The CDR3 contains 14 residues, cysteine and phenylalanine counted. Only the CDR3 DNA is retained, 42 bases long and in frame from the first base. Patients with autoimmune disease history or receiving systemic immunosuppression were excluded from the trial. Peripheral blood for TCR sequencing was collected from all dose cohorts at baseline, on cycle 4 day 1, and on cycle 7 day 1. The samples were drawn from a first-in-human, open-label, multicenter phase I dose-escalation trial of ivuxolimab. The trial enrolled adults with locally advanced or metastatic head and neck squamous cell, hepatocellular, melanoma or renal cell carcinoma. Before TCR sequencing, CD4+ and CD8+ T cells were separately sorted from peripheral blood.

The specimen comprised CD4+ or CD8+ T cells sorted from blood, sampled in a trial of the OX40 agonist ivuxolimab. This sequence was found in an adult with an advanced solid tumor such as melanoma, head and neck, liver or kidney cancer. The sequence joins TRBV7-8 to TRBJ1-1; the D gene cannot be named for sure. The CDR3: CASSLENGLPATFF. The DNA sequence is given as TGTGCCAGCAGCTTAGAAAATGGACTACCGGCGACTTTCTTT.